One T cell receptor beta chain is described in this entry. Antigen: not known. Germline V gene lookup returns CDR1 MDHEN and CDR2 SYDVKM. The CDR3 loop spans 13 amino acids. Trimming cost V 4 bases and J 7 bases, with 11 bases left between them. The data originate from a study of cytomegalovirus exposure and HLA in healthy donors. Study context: The early release's HLA-typed donors yielded about 85 million unique TCRs.

The PCR made use of 60 Vbeta and 13 Jbeta primers. This table comes from immunoSEQ multiplex PCR, and its TCRdb copy is limited to in-frame clones, with some not included. The sample lists approximately 170,000 clones; 60% to 85% were seen once. Findings and limits, study-wide: Sequencing depth across donors, presence/absence analyses assumed, was roughly uniform. V- and J-gene trimming in TCR beta was tied to a missense DCLRE1C variant by an analysis performed later.

The sample comprised PBMCs. The clonotype was recovered from a female donor in good health and CMV-seronegative. The chain combines TRBV28 with TRBJ2-1; perhaps TRBD1 as D (5 bases). DNA of the CDR3: TGTGCCAGCAGTTCCTCAAGGGGTAATGAGCAGTTCTTC. This translates into CASSSSRGNEQFF.